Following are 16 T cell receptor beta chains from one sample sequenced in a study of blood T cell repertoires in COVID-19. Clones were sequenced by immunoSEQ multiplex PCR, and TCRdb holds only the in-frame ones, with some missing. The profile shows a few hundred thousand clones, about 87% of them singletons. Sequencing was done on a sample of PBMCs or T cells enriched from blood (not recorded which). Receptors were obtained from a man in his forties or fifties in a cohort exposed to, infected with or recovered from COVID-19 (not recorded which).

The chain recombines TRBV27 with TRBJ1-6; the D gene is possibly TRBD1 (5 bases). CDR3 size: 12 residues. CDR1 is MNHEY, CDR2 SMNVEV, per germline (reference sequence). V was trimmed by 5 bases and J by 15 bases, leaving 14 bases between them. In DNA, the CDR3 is TGTGCCAGCAGTCCCGTCGGGGGGGTCCTCCACTTT. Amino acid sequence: CASSPVGGVLHF.

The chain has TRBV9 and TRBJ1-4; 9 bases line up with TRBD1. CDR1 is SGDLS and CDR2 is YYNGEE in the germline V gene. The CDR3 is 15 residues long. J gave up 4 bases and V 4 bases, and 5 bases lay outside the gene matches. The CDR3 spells CASSLGQGRNEKLFF. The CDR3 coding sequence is TGTGCCAGCAGCTTAGGACAGGGGCGTAATGAAAAACTGTTTTTT.

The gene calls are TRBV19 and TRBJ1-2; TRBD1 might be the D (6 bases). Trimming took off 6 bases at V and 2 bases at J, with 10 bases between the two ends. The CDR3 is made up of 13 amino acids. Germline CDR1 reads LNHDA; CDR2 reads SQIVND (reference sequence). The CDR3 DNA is TGTGCCAGTAGACTCGGACAGAACTATGGCTACACCTTC. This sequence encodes CASRLGQNYGYTF. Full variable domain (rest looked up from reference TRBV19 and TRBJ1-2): DGGITQSPKYLFRKEGQNVTLSCEQNLNHDAMYWYRQDPGQGLRLIYYSQIVNDFQKGDIAEGYSVSREKKESFPLTVTSAQKNPTAFYLCASRLGQNYGYTFGSGTRLTVV.

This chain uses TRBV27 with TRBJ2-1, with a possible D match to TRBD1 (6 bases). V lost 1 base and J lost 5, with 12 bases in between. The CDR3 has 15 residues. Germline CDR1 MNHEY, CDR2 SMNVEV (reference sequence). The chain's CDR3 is CASSLFTGNDNEQFF. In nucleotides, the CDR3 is TGTGCCAGCAGTTTATTCACAGGGAACGACAATGAGCAGTTCTTC.

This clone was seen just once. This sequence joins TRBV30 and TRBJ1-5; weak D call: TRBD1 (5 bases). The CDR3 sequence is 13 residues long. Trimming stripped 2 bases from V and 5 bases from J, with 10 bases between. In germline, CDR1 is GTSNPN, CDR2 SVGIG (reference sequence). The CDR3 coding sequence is TGTGCCTGGAGTCGGCAGGGCTATCAGCCCCAGCATTTT. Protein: CAWSRQGYQPQHF.

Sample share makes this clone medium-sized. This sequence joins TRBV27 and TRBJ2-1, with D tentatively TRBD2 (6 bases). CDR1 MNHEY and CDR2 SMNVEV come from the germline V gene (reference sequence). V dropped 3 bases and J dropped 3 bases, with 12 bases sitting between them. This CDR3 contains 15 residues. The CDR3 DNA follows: TGTGCCAGCAGTTTCGGGGGAGCTGGCTACAATGAGCAGTTCTTC. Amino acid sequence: CASSFGGAGYNEQFF.

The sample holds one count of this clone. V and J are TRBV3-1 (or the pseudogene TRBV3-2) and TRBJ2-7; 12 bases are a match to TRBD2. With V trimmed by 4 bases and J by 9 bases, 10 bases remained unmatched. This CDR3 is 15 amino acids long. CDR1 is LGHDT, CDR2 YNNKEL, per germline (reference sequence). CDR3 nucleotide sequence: TGTGCCAGCAGCCTGACTAGCGGGAGCGTTGGGGGGCAGTACTTC. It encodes CASSLTSGSVGGQYF.

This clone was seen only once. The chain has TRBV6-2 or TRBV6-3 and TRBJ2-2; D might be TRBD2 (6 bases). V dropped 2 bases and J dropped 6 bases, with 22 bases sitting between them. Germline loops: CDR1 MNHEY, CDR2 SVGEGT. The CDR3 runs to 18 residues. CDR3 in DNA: TGTGCCAGCAGTTACCATAGCGGTTCCCCTAAACCGGCCGGGGAGCTGTTTTTT. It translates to CASSYHSGSPKPAGELFF.

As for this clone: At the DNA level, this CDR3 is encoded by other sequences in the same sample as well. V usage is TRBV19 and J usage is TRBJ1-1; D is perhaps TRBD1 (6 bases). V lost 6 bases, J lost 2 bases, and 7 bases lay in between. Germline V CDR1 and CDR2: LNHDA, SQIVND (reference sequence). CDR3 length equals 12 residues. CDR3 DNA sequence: TGTGCCAGTAGGGACAGAAACACTGAAGCTTTCTTT. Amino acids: CASRDRNTEAFF.

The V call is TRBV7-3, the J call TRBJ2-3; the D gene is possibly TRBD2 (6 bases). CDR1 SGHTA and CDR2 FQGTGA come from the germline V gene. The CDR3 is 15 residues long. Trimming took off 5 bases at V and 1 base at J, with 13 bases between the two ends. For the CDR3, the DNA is TGTGCCAGCAGCCCAAACCTAGCGCGCACAGATACGCAGTATTTT. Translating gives CASSPNLARTDTQYF.

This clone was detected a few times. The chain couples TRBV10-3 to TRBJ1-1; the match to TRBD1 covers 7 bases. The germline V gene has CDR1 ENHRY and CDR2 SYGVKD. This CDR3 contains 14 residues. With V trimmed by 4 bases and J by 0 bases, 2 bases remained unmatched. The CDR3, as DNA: TGTGCCATCAGTGGCAGGGGGATGAACACTGAAGCTTTCTTT. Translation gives CAISGRGMNTEAFF.

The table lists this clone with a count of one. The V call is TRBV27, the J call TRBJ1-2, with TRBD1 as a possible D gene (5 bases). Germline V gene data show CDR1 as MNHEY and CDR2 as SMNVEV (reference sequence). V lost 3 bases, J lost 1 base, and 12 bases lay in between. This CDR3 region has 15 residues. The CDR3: CASSFDRNVNYGYTF. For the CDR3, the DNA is TGTGCCAGCAGTTTCGACAGAAACGTTAACTATGGCTACACCTTC.

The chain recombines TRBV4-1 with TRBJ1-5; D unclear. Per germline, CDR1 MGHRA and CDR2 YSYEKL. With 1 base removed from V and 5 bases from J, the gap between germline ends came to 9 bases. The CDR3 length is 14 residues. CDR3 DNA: TGCGCCAGCAGCCAAGTTGAGGGAGATCAGCCCCAGCATTTT. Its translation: CASSQVEGDQPQHF.

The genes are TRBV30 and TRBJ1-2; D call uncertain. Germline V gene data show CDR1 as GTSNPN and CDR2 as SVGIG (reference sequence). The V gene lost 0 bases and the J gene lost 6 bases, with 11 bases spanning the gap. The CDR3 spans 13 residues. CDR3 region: CAWSVSMVDGYTF. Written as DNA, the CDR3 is TGTGCCTGGAGTGTAAGCATGGTGGATGGCTACACCTTC.

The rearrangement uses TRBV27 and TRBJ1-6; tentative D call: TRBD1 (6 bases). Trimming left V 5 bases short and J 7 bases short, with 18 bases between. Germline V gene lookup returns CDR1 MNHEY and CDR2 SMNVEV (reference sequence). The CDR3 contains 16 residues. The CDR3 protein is CASSLDTGRGNSPLHF. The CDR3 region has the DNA TGTGCCAGCAGTCTAGATACAGGGAGGGGAAATTCACCCCTCCACTTT.

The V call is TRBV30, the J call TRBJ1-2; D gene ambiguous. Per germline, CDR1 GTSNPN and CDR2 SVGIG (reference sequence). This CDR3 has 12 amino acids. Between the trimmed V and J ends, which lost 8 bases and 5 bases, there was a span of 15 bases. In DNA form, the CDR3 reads TGTGCCCGCGATCGGAGGAATTATGGCTACACCTTC. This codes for CARDRRNYGYTF.